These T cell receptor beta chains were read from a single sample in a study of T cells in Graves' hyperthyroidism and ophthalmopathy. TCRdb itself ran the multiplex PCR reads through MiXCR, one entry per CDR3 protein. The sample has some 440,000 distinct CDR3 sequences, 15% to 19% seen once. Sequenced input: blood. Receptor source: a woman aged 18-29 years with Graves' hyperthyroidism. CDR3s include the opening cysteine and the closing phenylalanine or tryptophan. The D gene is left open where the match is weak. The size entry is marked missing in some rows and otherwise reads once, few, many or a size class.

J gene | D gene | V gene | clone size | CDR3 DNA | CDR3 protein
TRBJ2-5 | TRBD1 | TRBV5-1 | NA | TGCGCCAGCAGCTTGGAGGGGACAGAAGAAGAGACCCAGTACTTC | CASSLEGTEEETQYF
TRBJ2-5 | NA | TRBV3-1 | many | TGTGCCAGCAGCCAAGAGGCCCCAGGTTTACAAGAGACCCAGTACTTC | CASSQEAPGLQETQYF
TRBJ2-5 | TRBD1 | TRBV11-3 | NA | TGTGCCAGCAGCTCAGGGGGAGCCCAAGAGACCCAGTACTTC | CASSSGGAQETQYF
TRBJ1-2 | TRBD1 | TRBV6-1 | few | TGTGCCAGCAGTATAGACAGGGGGCTTGTTGGCTACACCTTC | CASSIDRGLVGYTF
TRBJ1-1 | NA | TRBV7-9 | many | TGTGCCAGCAGCTTAGGAAGATGGAACACTGAAGCTTTCTTT | CASSLGRWNTEAFF
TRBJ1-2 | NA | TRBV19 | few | TGTGCCAGTAGTCTACAGGGAGGGCTCTATGGCTACACCTTC | CASSLQGGLYGYTF
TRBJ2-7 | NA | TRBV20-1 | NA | TGCAGTGCTAGATTCCATGAGCAGTACTTC | CSARFHEQYF
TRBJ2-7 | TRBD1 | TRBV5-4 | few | TGTGCCAGCTCCATCCTAGGACAGGGGGCTCACGAGCAGTACTTC | CASSILGQGAHEQYF
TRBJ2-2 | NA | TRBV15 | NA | TGTGCCACCAGCAGGGACCCTACCGGGGAGCTGTTTTTT | CATSRDPTGELFF
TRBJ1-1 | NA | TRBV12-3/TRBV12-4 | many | TGTGCCAGCAGTTGGGGCAGGAGTTTTAACACTGAAGCTTTCTTT | CASSWGRSFNTEAFF
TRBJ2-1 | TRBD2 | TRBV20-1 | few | TGCAGTGCTGCCCCTAGGGGACTAGAGATTTGTGAGCGGTTCTTC | CSAAPRGLEICERFF
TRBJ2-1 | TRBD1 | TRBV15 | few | TGTGCCACCAGCAGCGTCGGACAGGGAAACAATGAGCAGTTCTTC | CATSSVGQGNNEQFF
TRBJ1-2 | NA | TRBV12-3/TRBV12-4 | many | TGTGCCAGCAGTTCCCGACCTTTGACAGGCCTCTATGGCTACACCTTC | CASSSRPLTGLYGYTF
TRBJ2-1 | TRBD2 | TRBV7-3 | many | TGTGCCAGCAGCTTAATGGGCGGGAGGGCCCAGGGGTATGAGCAGTTCTTC | CASSLMGGRAQGYEQFF
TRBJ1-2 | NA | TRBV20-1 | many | TGCAGTGCTCTAGGAAGGGGGACTAACTATGGCTACACCTTC | CSALGRGTNYGYTF
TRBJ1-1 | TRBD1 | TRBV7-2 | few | TGTGCCAGCAGCAAAACAGGGGGCCGCACTGAAGCTTTCTTT | CASSKTGGRTEAFF
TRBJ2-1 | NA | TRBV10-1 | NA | TGCGCCAGCAGTGAGTCTCTGGATGAGCAGTTCTTC | CASSESLDEQFF
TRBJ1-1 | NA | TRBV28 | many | TGTGCCAGCAGTTTAGTCCGGCAGCTACGGACTGAAGCTTTCTTT | CASSLVRQLRTEAFF
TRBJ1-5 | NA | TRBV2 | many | TGTGCCAGCAGTGTCGACAGGCGCAATCAGCCCCAGCATTTT | CASSVDRRNQPQHF
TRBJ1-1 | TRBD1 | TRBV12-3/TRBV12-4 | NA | TGTGCCAGCAGTTTTTACAGGACAGGGCGCTCGGGCACTGAAGCTTTCTTT | CASSFYRTGRSGTEAFF
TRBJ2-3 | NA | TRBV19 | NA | TGTGCCAGTAGTATGTCTACAGGGTCCTCCACAGATACGCAGTATTTT | CASSMSTGSSTDTQYF
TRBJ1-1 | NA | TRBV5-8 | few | TGTGCCAGCGCCAGGAGGGGGAACACTGAAGCTTTCTTT | CASARRGNTEAFF
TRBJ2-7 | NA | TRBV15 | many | TGTGCCACCAGCAGCCTCCCCACAGGAGCCTACGAGCAGTACTTC | CATSSLPTGAYEQYF
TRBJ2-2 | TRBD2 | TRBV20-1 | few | TGCAGTGCACGGGGACTAGCGGGAGGAGACACCGGGGAGCTGTTTTTT | CSARGLAGGDTGELFF
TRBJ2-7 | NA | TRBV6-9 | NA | TGTGCCAGCAGTTCGCCCCGCCGAGACTTTGGGGTCGAGCAGTACTTC | CASSSPRRDFGVEQYF
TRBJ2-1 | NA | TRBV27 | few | TGTGCCAGCAGTTTATTCCCCCTCTATGAGCAGTTCTTC | CASSLFPLYEQFF
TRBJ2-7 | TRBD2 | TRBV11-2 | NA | TGTGCCAGCAGCCAAGAGAGCCCCAGAGACGGGGGGTCCTCCTACGAGCAGTACTTC | CASSQESPRDGGSSYEQYF
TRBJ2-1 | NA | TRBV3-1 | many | TGTGCCAGCAGCCAAGTCCAGGGCGGTAGCTCCTACAATGAGCAGTTCTTC | CASSQVQGGSSYNEQFF
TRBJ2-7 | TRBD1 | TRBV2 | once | TGTGCCAGCAGCTTGACAGGGGGCTTCGACGAGCAGTACTTC | CASSLTGGFDEQYF
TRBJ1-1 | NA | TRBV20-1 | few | TGCAGTGCTGCCGGCGATGCTGAAGCTTTCTTT | CSAAGDAEAFF
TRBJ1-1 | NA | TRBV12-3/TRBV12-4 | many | TGTGCCAGCAGTTTGGGGTACACGAACACTGAAGCTTTCTTT | CASSLGYTNTEAFF
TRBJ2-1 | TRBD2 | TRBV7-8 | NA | TGTGCCAGCAGCTCTCTAGCGGGAGAAAAGCAGAATGAGCAGTTCTTC | CASSSLAGEKQNEQFF
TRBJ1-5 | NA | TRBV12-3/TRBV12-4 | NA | TGTGCCAACGCCCCCTTGGGAAAGGTATTATCGAATCAGCCCCAGCATTTT | CANAPLGKVLSNQPQHF
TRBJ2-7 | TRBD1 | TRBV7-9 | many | TGTGCCAGCACCCCGACAGGGACAACCTACGAGCAGTACTTC | CASTPTGTTYEQYF
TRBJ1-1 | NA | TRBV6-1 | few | TGTGCCAGCAGAGCGGACACCTACGGCTGGAACACTGAAGCTTTCTTT | CASRADTYGWNTEAFF
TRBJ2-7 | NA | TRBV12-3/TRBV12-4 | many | TGTGCCAGCAGTCGGCTAGCGACCTACGAGCAGTACTTC | CASSRLATYEQYF
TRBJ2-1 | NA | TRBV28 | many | TGTGCCAGCACTAGCGAATACAATGAGCAGTTCTTC | CASTSEYNEQFF